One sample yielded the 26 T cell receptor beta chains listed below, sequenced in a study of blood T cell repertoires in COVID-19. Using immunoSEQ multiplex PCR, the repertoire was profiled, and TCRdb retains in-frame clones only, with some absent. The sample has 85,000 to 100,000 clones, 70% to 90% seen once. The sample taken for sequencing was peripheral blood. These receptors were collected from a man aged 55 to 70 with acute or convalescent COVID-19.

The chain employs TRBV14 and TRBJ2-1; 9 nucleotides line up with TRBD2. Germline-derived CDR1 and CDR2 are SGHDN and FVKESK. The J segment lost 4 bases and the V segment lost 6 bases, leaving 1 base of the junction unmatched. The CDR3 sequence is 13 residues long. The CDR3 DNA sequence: TGTGCCAGCAGGACTAGCGGTTACAATGAGCAGTTCTTC. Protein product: CASRTSGYNEQFF.

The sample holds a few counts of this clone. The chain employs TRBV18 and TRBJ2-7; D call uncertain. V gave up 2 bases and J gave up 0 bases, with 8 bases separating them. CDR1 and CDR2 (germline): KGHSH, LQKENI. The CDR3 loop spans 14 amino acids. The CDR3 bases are TGTGCCAGCTCACCAGCGGCCTTCTCCTACGAGCAGTACTTC. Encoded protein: CASSPAAFSYEQYF.

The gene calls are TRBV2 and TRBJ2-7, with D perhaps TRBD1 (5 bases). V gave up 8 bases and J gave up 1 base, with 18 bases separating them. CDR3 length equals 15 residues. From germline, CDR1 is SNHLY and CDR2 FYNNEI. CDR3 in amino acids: CASVGAVRPSYEQYF. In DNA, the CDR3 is TGTGCCAGCGTTGGGGCCGTGCGGCCTTCCTACGAGCAGTACTTC. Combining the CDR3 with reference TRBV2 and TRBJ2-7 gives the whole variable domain EPEVTQTPSHQVTQMGQEVILRCVPISNHLYFYWYRQILGQKVEFLVSFYNNEISEKSEIFDDQFSVERPDGSNFTLKIRSTKLEDSAMYFCASVGAVRPSYEQYFGPGTRLTVT.

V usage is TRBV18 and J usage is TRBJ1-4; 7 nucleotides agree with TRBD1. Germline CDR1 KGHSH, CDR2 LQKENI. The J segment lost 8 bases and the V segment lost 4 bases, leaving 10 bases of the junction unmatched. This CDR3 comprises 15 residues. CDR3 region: CASSLDRRGREKLFF. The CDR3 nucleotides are TGTGCCAGCTCACTGGACCGGAGGGGGCGAGAAAAACTGTTTTTT.

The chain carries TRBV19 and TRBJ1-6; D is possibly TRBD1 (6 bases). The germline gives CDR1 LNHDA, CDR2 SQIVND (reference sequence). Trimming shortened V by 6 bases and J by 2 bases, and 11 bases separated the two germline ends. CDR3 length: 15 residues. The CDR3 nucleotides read TGTGCCAGTAGATCGGACAGCCCCTATAATTCACCCCTCCACTTT. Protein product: CASRSDSPYNSPLHF.

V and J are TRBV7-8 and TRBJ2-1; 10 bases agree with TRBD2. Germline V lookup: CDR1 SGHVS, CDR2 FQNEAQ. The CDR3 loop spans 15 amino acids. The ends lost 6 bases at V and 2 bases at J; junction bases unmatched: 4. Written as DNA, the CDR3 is TGTGCCAGCAGGCTAGCGGGAGAACCCTACAATGAGCAGTTCTTC. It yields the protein CASRLAGEPYNEQFF.

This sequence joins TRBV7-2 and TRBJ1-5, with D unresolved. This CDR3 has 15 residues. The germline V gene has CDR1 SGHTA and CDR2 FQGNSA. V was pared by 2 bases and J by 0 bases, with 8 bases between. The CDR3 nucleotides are TGTGCCAGCAGCTTAATAACGGGTAGCAATCAGCCCCAGCATTTT. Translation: CASSLITGSNQPQHF.

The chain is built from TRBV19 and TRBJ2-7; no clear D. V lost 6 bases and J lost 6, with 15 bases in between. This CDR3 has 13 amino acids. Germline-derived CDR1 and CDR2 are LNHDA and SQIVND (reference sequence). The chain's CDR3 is CASSPGQGLEQYF. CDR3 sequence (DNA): TGTGCCAGTAGCCCGGGTCAAGGCCTCGAGCAGTACTTC.

The CDR3 is CASSQTGARETQYF. DNA of the CDR3: TGTGCCAGCAGCCAAACTGGGGCCCGGGAGACCCAGTACTTC. The chain joins TRBV3-1 (or the pseudogene TRBV3-2) to TRBJ2-5, with D possibly TRBD1 on 5 matching bases. V lost 2 bases, J lost 5 bases, and 12 bases lay in between. Germline V gene data show CDR1 as LGHDT and CDR2 as YNNKEL (reference sequence). There are 14 residues in the CDR3.

The DNA for the CDR3 is TGTGCCAGCAGCCATGACAGGTTCTATGGCTACACCTTC. Translating it yields CASSHDRFYGYTF. The chain has TRBV12-3 or TRBV12-4 and TRBJ1-2; D perhaps matches TRBD1 (6 bases). This CDR3 is 13 amino acids long. With 6 bases removed from V and 4 bases from J, the gap between germline ends came to 12 bases.

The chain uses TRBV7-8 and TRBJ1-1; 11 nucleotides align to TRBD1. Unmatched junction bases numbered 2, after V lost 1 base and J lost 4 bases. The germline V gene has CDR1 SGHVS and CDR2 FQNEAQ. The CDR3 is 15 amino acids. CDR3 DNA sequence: TGTGCCAGCAGCTTAGGGGGACAGGGGGGCACTGAAGCTTTCTTT. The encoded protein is CASSLGGQGGTEAFF. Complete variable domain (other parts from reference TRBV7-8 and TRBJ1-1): GAGVSQSPRYKVAKRGQDVALRCDPISGHVSLFWYQQALGQGPEFLTYFQNEAQLDKSGLPSDRFFAERPEGSVSTLKIQRTQQEDSAVYLCASSLGGQGGTEAFFGQGTRLTVV.

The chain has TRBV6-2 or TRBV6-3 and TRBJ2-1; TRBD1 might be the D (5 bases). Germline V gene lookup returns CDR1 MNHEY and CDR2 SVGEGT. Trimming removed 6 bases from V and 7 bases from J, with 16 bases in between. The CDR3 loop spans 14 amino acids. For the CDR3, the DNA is TGTGCCAGCAGCCTACAAAAGGGGCGGAATGAGCAGTTCTTC. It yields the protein CASSLQKGRNEQFF.

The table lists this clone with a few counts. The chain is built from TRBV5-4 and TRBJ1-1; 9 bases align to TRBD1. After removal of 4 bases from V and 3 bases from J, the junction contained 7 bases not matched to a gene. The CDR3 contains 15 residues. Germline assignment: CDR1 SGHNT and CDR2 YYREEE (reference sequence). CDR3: CASSREGQGDTEAFF. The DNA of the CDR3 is TGTGCCAGCAGCCGGGAGGGACAGGGTGACACTGAAGCTTTCTTT.

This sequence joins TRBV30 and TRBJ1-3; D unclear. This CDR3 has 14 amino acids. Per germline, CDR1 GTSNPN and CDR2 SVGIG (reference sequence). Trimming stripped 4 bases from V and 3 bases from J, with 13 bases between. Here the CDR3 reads CAWTPPGFGNTIYF. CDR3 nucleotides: TGTGCCTGGACTCCCCCGGGTTTTGGAAACACCATATATTTT.

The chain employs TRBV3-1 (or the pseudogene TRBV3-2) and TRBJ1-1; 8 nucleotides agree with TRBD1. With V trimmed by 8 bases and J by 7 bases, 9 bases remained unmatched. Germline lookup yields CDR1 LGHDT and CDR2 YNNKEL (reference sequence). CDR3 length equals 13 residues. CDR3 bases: TGTGCCAGCGCCCACAGGGGGAGGGGTGAAGCTTTCTTT. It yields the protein CASAHRGRGEAFF.

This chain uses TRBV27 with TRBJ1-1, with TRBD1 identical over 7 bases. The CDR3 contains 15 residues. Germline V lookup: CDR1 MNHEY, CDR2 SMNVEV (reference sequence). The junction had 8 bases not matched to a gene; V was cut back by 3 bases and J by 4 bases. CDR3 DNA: TGTGCCAGCAGTTTCTACAGGGGAGCGGGCACTGAAGCTTTCTTT. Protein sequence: CASSFYRGAGTEAFF.

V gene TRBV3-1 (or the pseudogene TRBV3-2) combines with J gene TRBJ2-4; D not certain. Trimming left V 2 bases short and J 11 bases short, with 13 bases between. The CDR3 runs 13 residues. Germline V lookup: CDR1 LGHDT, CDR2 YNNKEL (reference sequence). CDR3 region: CASSQSVVSFQYF. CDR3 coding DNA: TGTGCCAGCAGCCAATCCGTTGTCTCTTTTCAGTACTTC.

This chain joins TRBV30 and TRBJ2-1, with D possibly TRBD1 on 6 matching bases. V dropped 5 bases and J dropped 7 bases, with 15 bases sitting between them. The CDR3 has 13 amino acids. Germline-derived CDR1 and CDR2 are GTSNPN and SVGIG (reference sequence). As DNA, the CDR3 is TGTGCCTGGGAGGGGACAAGACGTAATGAGCAGTTCTTC. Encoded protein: CAWEGTRRNEQFF. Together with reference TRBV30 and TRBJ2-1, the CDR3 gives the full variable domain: SQTIHQWPATLVQPVGSPLSLECTVEGTSNPNLYWYRQAAGRGLQLLFYSVGIGQISSEVPQNLSASRPQDRQFILSSKKLLLSDSGFYLCAWEGTRRNEQFFGPGTRLTVL.

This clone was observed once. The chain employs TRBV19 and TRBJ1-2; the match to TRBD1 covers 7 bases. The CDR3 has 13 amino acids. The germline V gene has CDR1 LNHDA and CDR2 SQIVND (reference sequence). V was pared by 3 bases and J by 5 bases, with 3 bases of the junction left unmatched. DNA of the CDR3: TGTGCCAGTAGTATCGACAGGGAGTATGGCTACACCTTC. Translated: CASSIDREYGYTF.

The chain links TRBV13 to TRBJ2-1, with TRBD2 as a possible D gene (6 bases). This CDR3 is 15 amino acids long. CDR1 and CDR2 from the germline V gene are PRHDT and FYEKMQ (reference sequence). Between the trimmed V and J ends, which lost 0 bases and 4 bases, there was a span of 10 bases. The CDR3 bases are TGTGCCAGCAGCTTAGGTCTGGGGGGTTACAATGAGCAGTTCTTC. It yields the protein CASSLGLGGYNEQFF.

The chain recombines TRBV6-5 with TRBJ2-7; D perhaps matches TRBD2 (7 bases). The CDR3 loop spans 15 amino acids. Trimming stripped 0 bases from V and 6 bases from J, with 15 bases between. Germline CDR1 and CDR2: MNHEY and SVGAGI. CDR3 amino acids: CASSYSRGGWGEQYF. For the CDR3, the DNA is TGTGCCAGCAGTTACTCCCGCGGGGGCTGGGGCGAGCAGTACTTC.

The CDR3 DNA reads as TGTGCTAGTGGTTTGCGGGCGGGCGAGACCCAGTACTTC. Translation: CASGLRAGETQYF. The chain links TRBV12-5 to TRBJ2-5; weak D call: TRBD2 (5 bases). The V and J ends lost 2 bases and 5 bases respectively, with 9 bases between them. The germline gives CDR1 LGHNT, CDR2 FRNRAP. The CDR3 loop spans 13 amino acids. The whole variable domain, remainder taken from reference TRBV12-5 and TRBJ2-5, is DARVTQTPRHKVTEMGQEVTMRCQPILGHNTVFWYRQTMMQGLELLAYFRNRAPLDDSGMPKDRFSAEMPDATLATLKIQPSEPRDSAVYFCASGLRAGETQYFGPGTRLLVL.

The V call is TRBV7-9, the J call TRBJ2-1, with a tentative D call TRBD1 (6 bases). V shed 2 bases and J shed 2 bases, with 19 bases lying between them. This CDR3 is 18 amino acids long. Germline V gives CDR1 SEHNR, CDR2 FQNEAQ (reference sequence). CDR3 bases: TGTGCCAGCAGCTTAAGCTCCGGGCTTGGGGGCCCCTACAATGAGCAGTTCTTC. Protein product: CASSLSSGLGGPYNEQFF.

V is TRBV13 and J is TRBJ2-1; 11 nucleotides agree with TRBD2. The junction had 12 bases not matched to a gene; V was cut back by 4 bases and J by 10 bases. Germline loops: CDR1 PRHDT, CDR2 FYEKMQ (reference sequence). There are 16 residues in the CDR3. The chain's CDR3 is CASSSTLAGVSQEQFF. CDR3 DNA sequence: TGTGCCAGCAGCTCCACACTAGCGGGGGTAAGTCAGGAGCAGTTCTTC.

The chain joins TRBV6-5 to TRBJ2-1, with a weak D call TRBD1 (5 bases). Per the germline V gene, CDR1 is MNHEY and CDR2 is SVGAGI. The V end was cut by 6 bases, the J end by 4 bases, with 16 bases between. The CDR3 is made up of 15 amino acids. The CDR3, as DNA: TGTGCCAGCAGCTTTGACAGATCCGTTTACAATGAGCAGTTCTTC. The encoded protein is CASSFDRSVYNEQFF.

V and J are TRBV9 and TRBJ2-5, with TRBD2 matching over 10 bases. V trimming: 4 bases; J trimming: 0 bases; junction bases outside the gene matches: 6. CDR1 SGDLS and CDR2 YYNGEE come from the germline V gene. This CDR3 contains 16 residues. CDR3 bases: TGTGCCAGCAGCCCGACAGCGGGGGGGTACCAAGAGACCCAGTACTTC. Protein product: CASSPTAGGYQETQYF.